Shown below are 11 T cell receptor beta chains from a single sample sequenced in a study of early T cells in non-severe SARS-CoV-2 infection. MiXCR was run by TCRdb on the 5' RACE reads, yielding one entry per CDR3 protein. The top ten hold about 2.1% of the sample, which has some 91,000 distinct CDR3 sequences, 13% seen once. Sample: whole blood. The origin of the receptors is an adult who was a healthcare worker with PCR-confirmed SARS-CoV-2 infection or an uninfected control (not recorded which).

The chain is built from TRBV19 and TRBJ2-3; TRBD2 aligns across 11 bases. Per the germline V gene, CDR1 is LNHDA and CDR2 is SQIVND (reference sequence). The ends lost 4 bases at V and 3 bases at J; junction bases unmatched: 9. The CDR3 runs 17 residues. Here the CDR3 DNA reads TGTGCCAGTAGTACCCACCGGACTAGCGGGCCAACAGATACGCAGTATTTT. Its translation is CASSTHRTSGPTDTQYF.

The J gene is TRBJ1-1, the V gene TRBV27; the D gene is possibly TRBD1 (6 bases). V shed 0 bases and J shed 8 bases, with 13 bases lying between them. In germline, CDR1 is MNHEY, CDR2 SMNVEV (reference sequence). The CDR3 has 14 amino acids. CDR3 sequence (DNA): TGTGCCAGCAGTTTATCCCCACAGGGCTGGGAAGCTTTCTTT. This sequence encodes CASSLSPQGWEAFF.

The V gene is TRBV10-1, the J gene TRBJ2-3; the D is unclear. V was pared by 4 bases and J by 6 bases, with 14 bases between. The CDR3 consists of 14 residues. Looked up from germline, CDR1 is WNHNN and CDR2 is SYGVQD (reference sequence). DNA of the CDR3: TGCGCCAGCAGTGTCGGACCAGGCCCTGATACGCAGTATTTT. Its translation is CASSVGPGPDTQYF.

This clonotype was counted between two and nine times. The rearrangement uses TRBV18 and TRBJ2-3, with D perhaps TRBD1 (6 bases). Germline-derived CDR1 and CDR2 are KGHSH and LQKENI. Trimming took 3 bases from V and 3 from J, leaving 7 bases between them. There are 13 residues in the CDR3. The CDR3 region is CASSPQGTDTQYF. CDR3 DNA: TGTGCCAGCTCACCGCAGGGGACAGATACGCAGTATTTT.

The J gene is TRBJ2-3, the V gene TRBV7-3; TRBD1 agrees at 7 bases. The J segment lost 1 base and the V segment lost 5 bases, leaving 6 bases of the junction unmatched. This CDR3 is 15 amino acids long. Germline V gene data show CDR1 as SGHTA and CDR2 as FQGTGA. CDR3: CASSPDRARTDTQYF. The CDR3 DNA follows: TGTGCCAGCAGCCCCGACAGGGCCCGCACAGATACGCAGTATTTT.

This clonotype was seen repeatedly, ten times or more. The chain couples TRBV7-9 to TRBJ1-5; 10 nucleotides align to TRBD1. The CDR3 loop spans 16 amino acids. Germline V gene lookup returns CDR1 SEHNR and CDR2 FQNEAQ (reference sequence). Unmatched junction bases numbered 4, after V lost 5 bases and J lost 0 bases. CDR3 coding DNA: TGTGCCAGCAGCAATGGACAGGGGGATAGCAATCAGCCCCAGCATTTT. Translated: CASSNGQGDSNQPQHF.

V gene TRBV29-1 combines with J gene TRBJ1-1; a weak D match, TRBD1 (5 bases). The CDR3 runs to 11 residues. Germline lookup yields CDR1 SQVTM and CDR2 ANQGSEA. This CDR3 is CSSPGTDEAFF. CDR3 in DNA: TGCAGTTCCCCCGGGACGGATGAAGCTTTCTTT. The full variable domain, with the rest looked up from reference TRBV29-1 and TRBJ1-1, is SAVISQKPSRDICQRGTSLTIQCQVDSQVTMMFWYRQQPGQSLTLIATANQGSEATYESGFVIDKFPISRPNLTFSTLTVSNMSPEDSSIYLCSSPGTDEAFFGQGTRLTVV.

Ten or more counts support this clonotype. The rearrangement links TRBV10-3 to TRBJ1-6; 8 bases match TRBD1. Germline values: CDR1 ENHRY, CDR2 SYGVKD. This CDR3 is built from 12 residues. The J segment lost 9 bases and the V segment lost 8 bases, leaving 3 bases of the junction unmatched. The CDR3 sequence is CAIGQGLSPLHF. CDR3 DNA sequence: TGTGCCATCGGACAGGGACTTTCACCCCTCCACTTT.

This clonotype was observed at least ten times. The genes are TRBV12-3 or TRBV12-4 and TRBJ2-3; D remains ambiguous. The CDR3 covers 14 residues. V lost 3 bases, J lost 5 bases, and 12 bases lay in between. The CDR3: CASSLQRVVDTQYF. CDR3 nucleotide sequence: TGTGCCAGCAGTTTGCAAAGGGTGGTAGATACGCAGTATTTT.

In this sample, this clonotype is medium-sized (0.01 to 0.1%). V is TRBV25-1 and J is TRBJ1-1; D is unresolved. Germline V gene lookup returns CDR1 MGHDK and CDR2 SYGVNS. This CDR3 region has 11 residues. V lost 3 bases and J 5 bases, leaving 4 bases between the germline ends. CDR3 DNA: TGTGCCAGCAGTGAGGGGACTGAAGCTTTCTTT. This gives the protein CASSEGTEAFF.

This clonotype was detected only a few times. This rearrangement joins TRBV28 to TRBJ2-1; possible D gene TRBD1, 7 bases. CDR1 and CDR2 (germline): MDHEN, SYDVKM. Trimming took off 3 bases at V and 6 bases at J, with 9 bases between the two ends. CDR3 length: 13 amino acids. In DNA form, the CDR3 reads TGTGCCAGCAGTTTGCAGGGGGGCAATGAGCAGTTCTTC. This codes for CASSLQGGNEQFF.